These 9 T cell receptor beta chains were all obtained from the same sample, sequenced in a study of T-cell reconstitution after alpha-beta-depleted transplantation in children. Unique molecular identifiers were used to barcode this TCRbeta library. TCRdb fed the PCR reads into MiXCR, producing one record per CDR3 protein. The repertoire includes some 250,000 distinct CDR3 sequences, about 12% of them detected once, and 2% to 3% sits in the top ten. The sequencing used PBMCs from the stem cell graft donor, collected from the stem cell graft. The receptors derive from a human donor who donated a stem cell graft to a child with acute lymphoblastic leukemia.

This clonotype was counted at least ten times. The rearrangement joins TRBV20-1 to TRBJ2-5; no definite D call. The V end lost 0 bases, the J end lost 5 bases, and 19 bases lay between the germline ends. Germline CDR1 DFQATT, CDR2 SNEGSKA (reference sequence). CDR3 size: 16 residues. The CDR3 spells CSARDRLEGIWETQYF. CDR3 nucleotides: TGCAGTGCTAGAGATCGCCTGGAAGGGATTTGGGAGACCCAGTACTTC.

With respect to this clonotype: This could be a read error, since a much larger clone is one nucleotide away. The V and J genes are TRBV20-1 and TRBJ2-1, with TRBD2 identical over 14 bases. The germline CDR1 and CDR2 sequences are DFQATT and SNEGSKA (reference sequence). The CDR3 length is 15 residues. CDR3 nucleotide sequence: TGCAGTGCTAGGGGACTAGCGGGAGTTGTCAATGACCAGTTCTTC. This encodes CSARGLAGVVNDQFF.

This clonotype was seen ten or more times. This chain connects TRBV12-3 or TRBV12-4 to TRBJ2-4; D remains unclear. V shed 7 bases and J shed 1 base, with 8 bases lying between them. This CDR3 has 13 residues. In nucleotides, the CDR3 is TGTGCCAGCACGGGCATCGCCAAAAACATTCAGTACTTC. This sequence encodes CASTGIAKNIQYF.

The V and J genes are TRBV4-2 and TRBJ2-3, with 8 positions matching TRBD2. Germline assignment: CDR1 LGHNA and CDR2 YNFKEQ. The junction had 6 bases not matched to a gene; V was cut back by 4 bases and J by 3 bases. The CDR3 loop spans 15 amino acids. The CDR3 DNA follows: TGTGCCAGCAGCCCGGGACTAGTAATAACAGATACGCAGTATTTT. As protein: CASSPGLVITDTQYF.

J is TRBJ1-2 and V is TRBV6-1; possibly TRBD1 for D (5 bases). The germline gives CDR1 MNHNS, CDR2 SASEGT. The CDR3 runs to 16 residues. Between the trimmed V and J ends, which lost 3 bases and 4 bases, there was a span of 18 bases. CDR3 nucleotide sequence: TGTGCCAGCAGTGAGGGGGAATTGGCGCTTCGCTATGGCTACACCTTC. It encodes CASSEGELALRYGYTF.

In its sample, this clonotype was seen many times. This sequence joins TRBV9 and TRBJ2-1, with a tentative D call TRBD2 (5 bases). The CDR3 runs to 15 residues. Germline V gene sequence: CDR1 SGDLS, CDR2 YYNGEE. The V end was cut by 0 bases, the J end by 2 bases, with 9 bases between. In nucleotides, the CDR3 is TGTGCCAGCAGCGTAGATGGGAGCACCTACAATGAGCAGTTCTTC. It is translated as CASSVDGSTYNEQFF.

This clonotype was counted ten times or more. CDR3 protein: CASSLDRGHMNTEAFF. In nucleotides, the CDR3 is TGTGCCAGCAGTCTCGACAGGGGTCACATGAACACTGAAGCTTTCTTT. This rearrangement joins TRBV28 to TRBJ1-1, with 8 bases lining up with TRBD1. The CDR3 sequence is 16 residues long. Germline V gene sequence: CDR1 MDHEN, CDR2 SYDVKM. V dropped 5 bases and J dropped 0; count of bases not matched to a gene: 8.

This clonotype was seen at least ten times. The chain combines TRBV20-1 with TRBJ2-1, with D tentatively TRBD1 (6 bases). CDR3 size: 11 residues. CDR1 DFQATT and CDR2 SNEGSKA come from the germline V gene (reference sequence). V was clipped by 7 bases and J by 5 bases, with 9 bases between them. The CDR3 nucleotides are TGCAGTGGGAGGACAGACAATGAGCAGTTCTTC. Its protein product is CSGRTDNEQFF.

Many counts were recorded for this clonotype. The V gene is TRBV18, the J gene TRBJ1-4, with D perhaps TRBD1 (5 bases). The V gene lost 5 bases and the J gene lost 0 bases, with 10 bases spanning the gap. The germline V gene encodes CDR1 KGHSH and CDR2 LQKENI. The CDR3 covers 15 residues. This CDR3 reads CASSARDATNEKLFF. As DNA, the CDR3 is TGTGCCAGCTCAGCCAGGGATGCAACTAATGAAAAACTGTTTTTT.